This T cell receptor beta chain was profiled in a study of CD8 T cells in Susac syndrome. Sequencing of TCR beta was performed on blood CD8+ T cells and on blood CD4+ T cells. An input of roughly 0.45 to 1 ug of RNA was subjected to reverse transcription using random hexamers. immunoSEQ multiplex PCR amplified TCR beta CDR3 across 54 Vbeta, 13 Jbeta. TCRdb itself ran the immunoSEQ multiplex PCR reads through MiXCR, one entry per CDR3 protein. Of 350,000 to 550,000 distinct CDR3 sequences in the sample, approximately 89% were seen once. Deletions cut 6 bases from V and 1 base from J, with 15 bases between. Germline loops: CDR1 MNHEY, CDR2 SMNVEV (reference sequence). CDR3 length: 15 residues.

The V gene is TRBV27, the J gene TRBJ1-1; D is undetermined. What was sequenced was CD8+ T cells from PBMCs. This sequence originates from a human donor with multiple sclerosis. For the CDR3, the DNA is TGTGCCAGCAGCCACCTCACGGCTCAGAACACTGAAGCTTTCTTT. Amino acid sequence: CASSHLTAQNTEAFF.